A selection of T cell receptor beta chains follows, all from one sample in a study of CXCR3-negative and CXCR3-positive naive CD8 T cells. TCRdb reprocessed the 5' RACE reads and stores each CDR3 protein as one record, lacking DNA. The sample table includes about 110,000 distinct CDR3 sequences. Input material: naive CXCR3+ CD8+ T cells from blood. These receptors were obtained from a human donor in good health. Some clones in this sample may be carry-over from other donors' samples. CDR3s include the opening cysteine and the closing phenylalanine or tryptophan.

j_gene | len | v_gene | CDR3aa
TRBJ2-1 | 15 | TRBV23-1 | CAGGVREAARHEQFF
TRBJ2-7 | 14 | TRBV29-1 | CSTRSQGPSYEQYF
TRBJ2-3 | 15 | TRBV12-3/TRBV12-4 | CASSFGRGKTDTQYF
TRBJ2-5 | 15 | TRBV14 | CASSPLGLGQETQYF
TRBJ2-3 | 12 | TRBV5-1 | CASSLGADTQYF
TRBJ1-5 | 13 | TRBV5-1 | CASSPRSGQPQHF
TRBJ1-1 | 16 | TRBV12-3/TRBV12-4 | CASKLPGQGAETEAFF
TRBJ2-7 | 14 | TRBV4-2 | CASSQEGRPYEQYF
TRBJ2-7 | 12 | TRBV7-9 | CASRTGSYEQYF
TRBJ2-3 | 15 | TRBV5-1 | CASSLGRSRTDTQYF
TRBJ2-7 | 14 | TRBV7-6 | CASSLVASSAEQYF
TRBJ2-7 | 12 | TRBV29-1 | CSVGMAYYEQYF
TRBJ1-5 | 12 | TRBV5-1 | CASSPQADTQHF
TRBJ2-2 | 17 | TRBV5-1 | CASSPPSGGSNTGELFF
TRBJ2-3 | 14 | TRBV5-4 | CASSTLAEGDTQYF
TRBJ2-1 | 12 | TRBV25-1 | CASSESDNEQFF
TRBJ1-1 | 15 | TRBV10-3 | CAISASVTGDTEAFF
TRBJ2-7 | 12 | TRBV29-1 | CSVKQREYEQYF
TRBJ2-7 | 14 | TRBV27 | CASSYLLGGGVQYF
TRBJ2-6 | 20 | TRBV14 | CASSQDNLRDRGTGANVLTF
TRBJ1-1 | 13 | TRBV7-9 | CASSYDRSTEAFF
TRBJ2-7 | 17 | TRBV12-3/TRBV12-4 | CASSYGSIREVRNEQYF
TRBJ2-7 | 15 | TRBV20-1 | CSARDLGQAAYEQYF
TRBJ2-3 | 17 | TRBV15 | CATSSSPRGGFTDTQYF
TRBJ2-5 | 15 | TRBV7-9 | CASSFPRGREETQYF
TRBJ1-1 | 15 | TRBV6-6 | CASSNAGAANTEAFF
TRBJ2-1 | 13 | TRBV2 | CASDREVDNEQFF
TRBJ2-6 | 15 | TRBV4-2 | CASSQDASGANVLTF
TRBJ1-1 | 15 | TRBV4-1 | CASSQASGRDTEAFF
TRBJ1-1 | 13 | TRBV7-9 | CASSLAGNTEAFF
TRBJ2-1 | 14 | TRBV20-1 | CSAPGLTSYNEQFF
TRBJ2-1 | 16 | TRBV7-6 | CASSLGGRGSYNEQFF
TRBJ2-1 | 17 | TRBV11-2 | CASSSLEGGQPPNEQFF
TRBJ2-7 | 19 | TRBV7-7 | CASSLMIGLAGRRTYEQYF
TRBJ2-2 | 14 | TRBV4-1 | CASKPIDFTGELFF
TRBJ2-1 | 15 | TRBV7-7 | CASSSSSDTYNEQFF
TRBJ2-7 | 13 | TRBV29-1 | CSVGQGGSYEQYF
TRBJ2-7 | 17 | TRBV28 | CASSPYSGGESSYEQYF
TRBJ2-7 | 16 | TRBV9 | CASSVSGGQPSYEQYF
TRBJ1-1 | 17 | TRBV27 | CASSPFQSDRGNTEAFF